This TCR beta chain is from a study of cytomegalovirus exposure and HLA in healthy donors. The study, taken as a whole, reports: Per published accounts, TCR beta sequences correctly predicted the HLA-A and HLA-B alleles of most subjects. Only CMV serostatus was available as immune exposure information. Among TCR beta chains, those listed as cytomegalovirus-associated numbered over 150. Clonal expansion was found to be greater in HLA-associated TCR beta chains than in equally common others in a later analysis.

13 Jbeta primers and 60 Vbeta primers were used for the PCR. Clones were read by immunoSEQ multiplex PCR, and TCRdb kept only the in-frame ones, dropping some. The sample holds 80,000 to 95,000 clones. Trimming took off 1 base at V and 4 bases at J, with 8 bases between the two ends. Germline V gene data show CDR1 as SGHRS and CDR2 as YFSETQ. This CDR3 has 13 residues. Worth noting for this clone: Its antigen remains unidentified.

This receptor was identified in a woman younger than 45 in good health and CMV-seronegative. The chain recombines TRBV5-1 with TRBJ1-1, with no clear D. The sample consisted of PBMCs. CDR3: CASSLREGTEAFF. For the CDR3, the DNA is TGCGCCAGCAGCTTGAGGGAGGGCACTGAAGCTTTCTTT.